The next 26 T cell receptor beta chains were all read from a single sample in a study of beta chain features in type 1 diabetes. The whole isolated RNA underwent reverse transcription, so sequencing captured expressed TCRB transcripts. TCRdb's copy holds only in-frame clones and misses some; the assay was immunoSEQ multiplex PCR. The sample consists of 970,000 or so clones, about 17% of them appearing once. Specimen: naive CD4+ T cells from blood. These receptors originate from a woman aged 18-29 years in good health.

This clone turned up a few times. The J gene is TRBJ1-5, the V gene TRBV28; D is unresolved. Between the trimmed V and J ends, which lost 4 bases and 3 bases, there was a span of 13 bases. The CDR3 sequence is 15 residues long. Germline CDR1 and CDR2: MDHEN and SYDVKM. DNA of the CDR3: TGTGCCAGCAGTTCCCTGGACCAAGACAATCAGCCCCAGCATTTT. This translates into CASSSLDQDNQPQHF.

The J gene is TRBJ1-2, the V gene TRBV9; 7 nucleotides line up with TRBD1. Germline lookup yields CDR1 SGDLS and CDR2 YYNGEE. CDR3 size: 15 residues. The V segment lost 2 bases and the J segment 2 bases; nucleotides outside the gene matches: 6. The CDR3 region is CASSVRTGNNYGYTF. The DNA of the CDR3 is TGTGCCAGCAGCGTGAGGACAGGAAACAACTATGGCTACACCTTC.

The chain carries TRBV7-9 and TRBJ1-4, with a possible D match to TRBD1 (5 bases). The germline V gene encodes CDR1 SEHNR and CDR2 FQNEAQ (reference sequence). The CDR3 totals 14 residues. The ends were cut back, 2 bases at V and 5 bases at J, with 9 bases in the middle. The CDR3: CASSLSRENEKLFF. The CDR3 DNA reads TGTGCCAGCAGCTTAAGCAGGGAAAATGAAAAACTGTTTTTT.

This clone was detected only a few times. The chain has TRBV7-9 and TRBJ1-4; D is unresolved. The germline gives CDR1 SEHNR, CDR2 FQNEAQ (reference sequence). V was clipped by 5 bases and J by 2 bases, with 9 bases between them. The CDR3 loop spans 14 amino acids. CDR3 bases: TGTGCCAGCAGCCCCGGGCTGACTAATGAAAAACTGTTTTTT. Its translation: CASSPGLTNEKLFF.

This clone was recorded a few times. V usage is TRBV11-2 and J usage is TRBJ2-7; D call uncertain. Trimming left V 5 bases short and J 3 bases short, with 11 bases between. In germline, CDR1 is SGHAT, CDR2 FQNNGV. This CDR3 has 13 amino acids. This CDR3 reads CASSRGDLYEQYF. The CDR3 nucleotides read TGTGCCAGCAGCCGTGGGGATCTCTACGAGCAGTACTTC.

The table lists this clone with a few counts. V is TRBV5-1 and J is TRBJ2-7; D may be TRBD2 (5 bases). The V end was cut by 0 bases, the J end by 4 bases, with 14 bases between. Germline lookup yields CDR1 SGHRS and CDR2 YFSETQ. CDR3 length: 15 amino acids. The CDR3 nucleotides are TGCGCCAGCAGCTTGGTCGGAGGACTGGATTACGAGCAGTACTTC. Translated: CASSLVGGLDYEQYF.

This clone has only a few counts. The chain couples TRBV7-2 to TRBJ2-1, with D hard to call. The V gene lost 3 bases and the J gene lost 6 bases, with 12 bases spanning the gap. Per germline, CDR1 SGHTA and CDR2 FQGNSA. This CDR3 has 14 amino acids. CDR3 loop: CASSFLLAANEQFF. CDR3 DNA sequence: TGTGCCAGCAGCTTTTTGTTGGCGGCCAATGAGCAGTTCTTC.

This clone has only a few counts. The chain couples TRBV29-1 to TRBJ1-2, with TRBD1 identical over 7 bases. The germline V gene encodes CDR1 SQVTM and CDR2 ANQGSEA. With V trimmed by 6 bases and J by 2 bases, 6 bases remained unmatched. The CDR3 loop spans 13 amino acids. This CDR3 is CSVRTGSNYGYTF. In nucleotides, the CDR3 is TGCAGCGTCCGGACAGGCTCGAACTATGGCTACACCTTC.

This chain joins TRBV10-3 and TRBJ2-5; a weak D match, TRBD1 (6 bases). CDR1 and CDR2 (germline): ENHRY, SYGVKD. The CDR3 runs to 16 residues. The V and J ends lost 10 bases and 1 base respectively, with 22 bases between them. The CDR3 DNA follows: TGTGCCACCCGCCCTCGCCGGGAAGGGGGCCAAGAGACCCAGTACTTC. Translated, it gives CATRPRREGGQETQYF.

The chain links TRBV19 to TRBJ2-3; 9 nucleotides match TRBD1. The V gene's germline CDR1 is LNHDA and CDR2 SQIVND (reference sequence). The V segment lost 7 bases and the J segment 8 bases; nucleotides outside the gene matches: 4. The CDR3 sequence is 12 residues long. The CDR3 DNA follows: TGTGCCAGTAAGGACAGGGGTACTACGCAGTATTTT. Translating it yields CASKDRGTTQYF.

The chain is built from TRBV13 and TRBJ1-3, with D perhaps matching TRBD1 (5 bases). The length of the CDR3 is 15 residues. Trimming shortened V by 5 bases and J by 0 bases, and 11 bases separated the two germline ends. The germline V gene has CDR1 PRHDT and CDR2 FYEKMQ (reference sequence). CDR3: CASSDRTRSGNTIYF. CDR3 bases: TGTGCCAGCAGCGACCGGACACGCTCTGGAAACACCATATATTTT. Supplemented by reference TRBV13 and TRBJ1-3, the full variable domain reads AAGVIQSPRHLIKEKRETATLKCYPIPRHDTVYWYQQGPGQDPQFLISFYEKMQSDKGSIPDRFSAQQFSDYHSELNMSSLELGDSALYFCASSDRTRSGNTIYFGEGSWLTVV.

The sample holds a few counts of this clone. V usage is TRBV2 and J usage is TRBJ2-7; D is unclear. The CDR3 covers 15 residues. Germline assignment: CDR1 SNHLY and CDR2 FYNNEI. V lost 4 bases, J lost 2 bases, and 15 bases lay in between. The CDR3, as DNA: TGTGCCAGCAGTGTGTCGGCAGGACCTCCCTACGAGCAGTACTTC. Amino acids: CASSVSAGPPYEQYF. Combining the CDR3 with reference TRBV2 and TRBJ2-7 gives the whole variable domain EPEVTQTPSHQVTQMGQEVILRCVPISNHLYFYWYRQILGQKVEFLVSFYNNEISEKSEIFDDQFSVERPDGSNFTLKIRSTKLEDSAMYFCASSVSAGPPYEQYFGPGTRLTVT.

This clone was picked up a small number of times. This sequence joins TRBV9 and TRBJ2-1, with a possible D match to TRBD1 (6 bases). V lost 4 bases and J lost 3, with 14 bases in between. This CDR3 is built from 15 residues. CDR1 and CDR2 from the germline V gene are SGDLS and YYNGEE. The CDR3 DNA follows: TGTGCCAGCAGCATATCGGACAGATACTACAATGAGCAGTTCTTC. It specifies CASSISDRYYNEQFF.

The genes are TRBV6-5 and TRBJ1-5; D ambiguous. V shed 4 bases and J shed 3 bases, with 7 bases lying between them. Germline V CDR1 and CDR2: MNHEY, SVGAGI. The CDR3 covers 13 residues. The CDR3 DNA reads as TGTGCCAGCAGTTCGGACTTCAATCAGCCCCAGCATTTT. It encodes CASSSDFNQPQHF.

This clone appeared once. The gene calls are TRBV5-4 and TRBJ1-4; D is unresolved. The CDR3 runs to 14 residues. V lost 4 bases to trimming and J lost 8 bases, with 15 bases between them. From germline, CDR1 is SGHNT and CDR2 YYREEE (reference sequence). CDR3 nucleotides: TGTGCCAGCAGCCAAGAGAGGACGAGGGAAAAACTGTTTTTT. It encodes CASSQERTREKLFF.

The sample holds a few counts of this clone. This rearrangement joins TRBV19 to TRBJ2-3; D not resolved. Germline CDR1 reads LNHDA; CDR2 reads SQIVND (reference sequence). V was trimmed by 5 bases and J by 1 base, leaving 7 bases between them. This CDR3 region has 13 residues. CDR3 nucleotides: TGTGCCAGTAGTCCCGGAGGCACAGATACGCAGTATTTT. This codes for CASSPGGTDTQYF.

There are a few counts of this clone. The chain employs TRBV13 and TRBJ1-2, with D possibly being TRBD1 (6 bases). V dropped 5 bases and J dropped 3 bases, with 16 bases sitting between them. The CDR3 consists of 15 residues. The germline V gene has CDR1 PRHDT and CDR2 FYEKMQ (reference sequence). CDR3 nucleotide sequence: TGTGCCAGCAGCCAAGAAACGGGGGGGCACTATGGCTACACCTTC. Translated, it gives CASSQETGGHYGYTF.

In its sample, this clone was seen once. V and J are TRBV28 and TRBJ2-7, with 8 bases identical to TRBD1. CDR3 size: 14 residues. The ends lost 6 bases at V and 3 bases at J; junction bases unmatched: 7. Germline V lookup: CDR1 MDHEN, CDR2 SYDVKM. DNA for the CDR3: TGTGCCAGCAGGGCCGGGACAGGCGGCTACGAGCAGTACTTC. It yields the protein CASRAGTGGYEQYF.

Only one count was recorded for this clone. V usage is TRBV19 and J usage is TRBJ1-5; possible D gene TRBD1, 5 bases. This CDR3 has 16 residues. The germline CDR1 and CDR2 sequences are LNHDA and SQIVND (reference sequence). Trimming left V 1 base short and J 1 base short, with 11 bases between. The CDR3 DNA reads TGTGCCAGTAGTATAGGAGGGGCCACAAGCAATCAGCCCCAGCATTTT. It encodes CASSIGGATSNQPQHF.

This clone was recorded a few times. The CDR3 reads CASSLLAGNNEQFF. In DNA form, the CDR3 reads TGTGCCAGCAGCTTACTAGCAGGGAACAATGAGCAGTTCTTC. The rearrangement joins TRBV7-6 to TRBJ2-1, with D perhaps TRBD1 or TRBD2 (5 bases each). V was pared by 2 bases and J by 5 bases, with 10 bases between. The CDR3 is 14 residues long. The germline gives CDR1 SGHVS, CDR2 FNYEAQ.

The chain uses TRBV7-9 and TRBJ1-4, with 8 bases lining up with TRBD1. CDR1 SEHNR and CDR2 FQNEAQ come from the germline V gene (reference sequence). This CDR3 contains 14 residues. The junction had 4 bases not matched to a gene; V was cut back by 5 bases and J by 5 bases. The CDR3 coding sequence is TGTGCCAGCAGCCCAGGGGGCCCAAATGAAAAACTGTTTTTT. This encodes CASSPGGPNEKLFF. Full variable domain (outside the CDR3, taken from reference TRBV7-9 and TRBJ1-4): DTGVSQNPRHKITKRGQNVTFRCDPISEHNRLYWYRQTLGQGPEFLTYFQNEAQLEKSRLLSDRFSAERPKGSFSTLEIQRTEQGDSAMYLCASSPGGPNEKLFFGSGTQLSVL.

The gene calls are TRBV4-2 and TRBJ2-1; 16 bases are a match to TRBD2. The CDR3 contains 19 residues. J gave up 2 bases and V 4 bases, and 8 bases lay outside the gene matches. Per germline, CDR1 LGHNA and CDR2 YNFKEQ. CDR3 sequence: CASSLTGTSGRAPYNEQFF. CDR3 coding DNA: TGTGCCAGCAGCCTCACTGGGACTAGCGGGAGGGCCCCCTACAATGAGCAGTTCTTC.

This chain connects TRBV5-4 to TRBJ2-3, with 7 positions matching TRBD2. Germline-derived CDR1 and CDR2 are SGHNT and YYREEE (reference sequence). The CDR3 totals 16 residues. V shed 1 base and J 4 bases; nucleotides not matched to a gene: 9. Here the CDR3 reads CASSLNPGGFSDTQYF. The CDR3 nucleotides are TGTGCCAGCAGCTTGAATCCGGGAGGTTTTTCAGATACGCAGTATTTT. Full variable domain (outside the CDR3, taken from reference TRBV5-4 and TRBJ2-3): ETGVTQSPTHLIKTRGQQVTLRCSSQSGHNTVSWYQQALGQGPQFIFQYYREEENGRGNFPPRFSGLQFPNYSSELNVNALELDDSALYLCASSLNPGGFSDTQYFGPGTRLTVL.

J is TRBJ2-7 and V is TRBV19; tentative D call: TRBD1 (6 bases). Germline CDR1 and CDR2: LNHDA and SQIVND (reference sequence). The V end was cut by 4 bases, the J end by 3 bases, with 10 bases between. This CDR3 is built from 13 residues. The CDR3 is CASSNLQGYEQYF. CDR3 nucleotide sequence: TGTGCCAGTAGTAACCTACAGGGCTACGAGCAGTACTTC.

This clone was seen more than once but under ten times. The rearrangement links TRBV7-9 to TRBJ2-6; D gene uncertain. V was clipped by 3 bases and J by 0 bases, with 6 bases between them. CDR3 length equals 15 residues. CDR1 is SEHNR and CDR2 is FQNEAQ in the germline V gene (reference sequence). The CDR3 spells CASSFTVSGANVLTF. The CDR3 bases are TGTGCCAGCAGCTTCACAGTCTCTGGGGCCAACGTCCTGACTTTC. Combining the CDR3 with reference TRBV7-9 and TRBJ2-6 gives the whole variable domain DTGVSQNPRHKITKRGQNVTFRCDPISEHNRLYWYRQTLGQGPEFLTYFQNEAQLEKSRLLSDRFSAERPKGSFSTLEIQRTEQGDSAMYLCASSFTVSGANVLTFGAGSRLTVL.

The chain combines TRBV5-1 with TRBJ2-7; possible D gene TRBD1, 5 bases. V was cut by 4 bases and J by 2 bases, with 10 bases left in between. Germline assignment: CDR1 SGHRS and CDR2 YFSETQ. This CDR3 contains 13 residues. The CDR3, as DNA: TGCGCCAGCAGCCACACAGGTCCCTACGAGCAGTACTTC. Translation gives CASSHTGPYEQYF. Complete variable domain (other parts from reference TRBV5-1 and TRBJ2-7): KAGVTQTPRYLIKTRGQQVTLSCSPISGHRSVSWYQQTPGQGLQFLFEYFSETQRNKGNFPGRFSGRQFSNSRSEMNVSTLELGDSALYLCASSHTGPYEQYFGPGTRLTVT.